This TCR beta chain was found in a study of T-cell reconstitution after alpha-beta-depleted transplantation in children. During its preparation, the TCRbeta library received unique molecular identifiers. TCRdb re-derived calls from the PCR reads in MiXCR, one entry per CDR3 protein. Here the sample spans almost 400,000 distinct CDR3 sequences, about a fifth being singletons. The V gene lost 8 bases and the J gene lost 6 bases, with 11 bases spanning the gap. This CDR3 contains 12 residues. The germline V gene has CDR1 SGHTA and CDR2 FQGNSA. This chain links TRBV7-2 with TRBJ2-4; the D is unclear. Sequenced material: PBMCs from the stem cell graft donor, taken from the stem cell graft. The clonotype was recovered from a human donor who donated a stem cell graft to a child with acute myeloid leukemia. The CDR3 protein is CASSNRINIQYF. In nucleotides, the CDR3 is TGTGCCAGCTCAAACCGAATAAACATTCAGTACTTC.